These 8 T cell receptor beta chains were sequenced from one sample in a study of blood T cells in healthy people across ages. A second PCR, run for about 7 to 11 cycles, used a sample-barcoded 5' primer plus a J-beta primer mix. From the 5' RACE reads, TCRdb called clonotypes with MiXCR, one entry per CDR3 protein. The table lists some 1.4 million distinct CDR3 sequences, about 40% of them singletons. Input material: blood. The receptors were sampled from a young woman in good health.

The gene calls are TRBV25-1 and TRBJ1-2, with D unresolved. This CDR3 region has 14 residues. Germline CDR1 MGHDK, CDR2 SYGVNS. V was clipped by 0 bases and J by 2 bases, with 7 bases between them. CDR3 protein: CASSEYVQNYGYTF. DNA for the CDR3: TGTGCCAGCAGTGAATATGTACAGAACTATGGCTACACCTTC.

This clonotype was counted a few times. The chain couples TRBV24-1 to TRBJ2-3, with D perhaps being TRBD1 or TRBD2 (5 bases each). V shed 10 bases and J shed 5 bases, with 15 bases lying between them. CDR3 size: 13 residues. Germline CDR1 reads KGHDR; CDR2 reads SFDVKD. The CDR3 bases are TGTGCCACGTGTGACAGCAGCGGAGATACGCAGTATTTT. Its protein is CATCDSSGDTQYF.

V usage is TRBV20-1 and J usage is TRBJ2-7, with D possibly TRBD1 on 6 matching bases. CDR1 DFQATT and CDR2 SNEGSKA come from the germline V gene (reference sequence). The germline V and J ends were trimmed by 2 bases and 7 bases, with 21 bases remaining between them. The CDR3 is 15 amino acids. CDR3 DNA sequence: TGCAGTGCTAGATATTCCGCCGGGGCCCAGGGGGAGCAGTACTTC. Protein product: CSARYSAGAQGEQYF.

V gene TRBV29-1 combines with J gene TRBJ1-2; 7 nucleotides match TRBD1. V was pared by 5 bases and J by 2 bases, with 5 bases of the junction left unmatched. This CDR3 has 13 residues. CDR1 is SQVTM, CDR2 ANQGSEA, per germline. CDR3 sequence (DNA): TGCAGCGTTTACCAGACAGGGAACTATGGCTACACCTTC. This codes for CSVYQTGNYGYTF.

For this clonotype: A much larger clone differs by one base, so this may be a read error. The CDR3: CSVEDRESYEQFF. The CDR3 DNA sequence: TGCAGCGTTGAAGATCGGGAGTCCTACGAGCAGTTCTTC. The V and J genes are TRBV29-1 and TRBJ2-1; D is perhaps TRBD2 (6 bases). The ends were cut back, 0 bases at V and 10 bases at J, with 13 bases in the middle. Per the germline V gene, CDR1 is SQVTM and CDR2 is ANQGSEA. The CDR3 is made up of 13 amino acids.

As for this clonotype: At one end the junction does not follow the germline gene, possibly because of a read error. The chain is built from TRBV27 and TRBJ1-2; 10 positions agree with TRBD1. This CDR3 is 17 amino acids long. Germline V gene lookup returns CDR1 MNHEY and CDR2 SMNVEV (reference sequence). The CDR3 nucleotides are TGTGCCAGCAGTTTATCGGGACAGGGGAAAGCTAACTGTGGCTACACCTTC. Translation gives CASSLSGQGKANCGYTF.

The sample holds many counts of this clonotype. The rearrangement uses TRBV6-5 and TRBJ1-5; 8 bases map to TRBD1. J gave up 0 bases and V 6 bases, and 4 bases lay outside the gene matches. The CDR3 is 15 residues long. Germline-derived CDR1 and CDR2 are MNHEY and SVGAGI. The DNA of the CDR3 is TGTGCCAGCAGCCCAGGGACAGGTAGCAATCAGCCCCAGCATTTT. Translation: CASSPGTGSNQPQHF.

This clonotype was counted a few times. V usage is TRBV6-5 and J usage is TRBJ2-7; 7 bases line up with TRBD2. J lost 2 bases, V lost 5 bases, and 6 bases had no gene match. There are 14 residues in the CDR3. Per the germline V gene, CDR1 is MNHEY and CDR2 is SVGAGI. The CDR3: CASSDAAGPYEQYF. CDR3 sequence (DNA): TGTGCCAGCAGTGACGCAGCGGGGCCCTACGAGCAGTACTTC.